This is a list of T cell receptor beta chains from one sample in a study of cytomegalovirus exposure and HLA in healthy donors. Some clones are missing from TCRdb's copy, which holds only in-frame ones; the method was immunoSEQ multiplex PCR. Counted here are 150,000 to 200,000 clones, under 80% occurring once; the ten biggest clones make up 2.5% to 3%. What was sequenced was PBMCs. The receptors were gathered from a man aged 35-49 years in good health and CMV-seronegative. The CDR3 runs from the conserved cysteine through the conserved F or W. The order of the fields is V gene, CDR3 length, J gene, clone size, D gene, CDR3 protein, CDR3 DNA. D genes are given only for firm matches. Clone size, where shown, is once, few, many, or a class for clones that have expanded.

TRBV19	16	TRBJ1-5	NA	NA	CASSIAAAASNQPQHF	TGTGCCAGTAGTATAGCGGCAGCGGCTAGCAATCAGCCCCAGCATTTT
TRBV13	16	TRBJ2-4	NA	TRBD2	CASSLRLAGGGDIQYF	TGTGCCAGCAGCTTAAGACTAGCGGGAGGCGGGGACATTCAGTACTTC
TRBV6-5	13	TRBJ2-5	NA	NA	CASSKTVRETQYF	TGTGCCAGCAGTAAGACAGTGAGGGAGACCCAGTACTTC
TRBV14	15	TRBJ2-7	NA	TRBD2	CASSHGGTRSYEQYF	TGTGCCAGCAGCCATGGAGGGACTAGATCATACGAGCAGTACTTC
TRBV7-3	15	TRBJ2-7	few	NA	CASSLVAGVTYEQYF	TGTGCCAGCAGCTTAGTTGCAGGGGTCACCTACGAGCAGTACTTC
TRBV30	14	TRBJ1-6	NA	NA	CAWSVTVDNSPLHF	TGTGCCTGGAGTGTAACAGTAGATAATTCACCCCTCCACTTT
TRBV7-2	14	TRBJ1-1	NA	NA	CASSLVLPPGSAFF	TGTGCCAGCAGCTTAGTGTTGCCCCCGGGGTCAGCTTTCTTT
TRBV11-3	14	TRBJ2-7	NA	NA	CASSLGHNSPEQYF	TGTGCCAGCAGCTTAGGACATAACTCACCCGAGCAGTACTTC
TRBV30	14	TRBJ2-7	few	NA	CAWSVKGVSYEQYF	TGTGCCTGGAGTGTTAAGGGGGTTTCCTACGAGCAGTACTTC
TRBV6-5	14	TRBJ1-2	few	TRBD1	CASSLDRRNYGYTF	TGTGCCAGCAGTTTGGACAGGAGGAACTATGGCTACACCTTC
TRBV6-5	15	TRBJ2-7	few	NA	CASIAARGFSYEQYF	TGTGCCAGCATTGCTGCCAGGGGATTCTCCTACGAGCAGTACTTC
TRBV19	13	TRBJ2-7	few	NA	CASSIDRSYEQYF	TGTGCCAGTAGTATCGACAGATCCTACGAGCAGTACTTC
TRBV7-9	14	TRBJ1-2	NA	NA	CASSSTGIAGGYTF	TGTGCCAGCAGCTCGACAGGTATAGCCGGGGGCTACACCTTC
TRBV6-6	13	TRBJ2-7	once	TRBD1	CASKPGQGGEQYF	TGTGCCAGCAAACCGGGACAGGGGGGCGAGCAGTACTTC
TRBV29-1	13	TRBJ1-1	few	TRBD1	CSGGQVQNTEAFF	TGCAGCGGGGGACAGGTCCAGAACACTGAAGCTTTCTTT
TRBV5-5	14	TRBJ1-5	NA	NA	CASSPMDNNQPQHF	TGTGCCAGCAGCCCGATGGACAACAATCAGCCCCAGCATTTT
TRBV4-1	14	TRBJ1-2	NA	NA	CASSQGADLSSYTF	TGCGCCAGCAGCCAAGGGGCAGACCTGTCAAGCTACACCTTC
TRBV2	13	TRBJ2-1	NA	TRBD1	CANRQGSYNEQFF	TGTGCCAACCGACAGGGCTCCTACAATGAGCAGTTCTTC
TRBV18	13	TRBJ1-4	few	NA	CASSGGANEKLFF	TGTGCCAGCTCCGGTGGTGCTAATGAAAAACTGTTTTTT
TRBV4-2	17	TRBJ2-1	NA	TRBD2	CASSQRIAGGLPNEQFF	TGTGCCAGCAGCCAACGTATAGCGGGGGGGCTTCCCAATGAGCAGTTCTTC
TRBV5-6	15	TRBJ2-3	NA	TRBD2	CASSLRSGGTDTQYF	TGTGCCAGCAGCTTGCGGAGCGGGGGCACAGATACGCAGTATTTT
TRBV10-3	14	TRBJ1-2	NA	NA	CAISETPRDYGYTF	TGTGCCATCAGTGAAACTCCGCGTGACTATGGCTACACCTTC